This entry describes one T cell receptor (beta chain). This entry is derived from a study of blood T cell repertoires in COVID-19. Study-level background: Specimens from acute and convalescent COVID-19 originated in the United States, Italy and Spain.

The CDR3 is 18 amino acids. Germline lookup yields CDR1 MGHRA and CDR2 YSYEKL. Trimming at V came to 4 bases and at J to 0 bases, leaving 8 bases not matched to a gene. Profiled with immunoSEQ multiplex PCR; TCRdb holds only in-frame clones, not every one. The table includes around 190,000 clones, more than 65% detected once. The V call is TRBV4-1, the J call TRBJ2-3, with TRBD2 identical over 12 bases. The TCR was taken from a human donor in a cohort sampled during active COVID-19. Source material: peripheral blood. The CDR3 bases are TGCGCCAGCAGCCCCGGACTAGCGGGAATCACTAGCACAGATACGCAGTATTTT. Protein sequence: CASSPGLAGITSTDTQYF.